The 32 T cell receptor beta chains listed next were all sequenced from one sample in a study of blood T cell repertoires in COVID-19. Some clones are missing from TCRdb's copy, which holds only in-frame ones; the method was immunoSEQ multiplex PCR. This table has about 100,000 clones, 78% appearing once. Sequencing used peripheral blood. Receptor source: a man aged 60-69 years with active or convalescent COVID-19.

The chain uses TRBV11-3 and TRBJ1-2; 8 bases agree with TRBD1. The CDR3 totals 13 residues. V trimming: 5 bases; J trimming: 7 bases; junction bases outside the gene matches: 6. CDR1 and CDR2 (germline): SGHNT, YENEEA. The CDR3 loop reads CASSQDRVSGYTF. CDR3 sequence (DNA): TGTGCCAGCAGCCAGGACAGGGTGTCTGGCTACACCTTC.

This chain joins TRBV27 and TRBJ2-1, with 11 bases aligning to TRBD1. Trimming removed 1 base from V and 7 bases from J; junction bases left unmatched: 3. This CDR3 contains 15 residues. Looked up from germline, CDR1 is MNHEY and CDR2 is SMNVEV (reference sequence). The CDR3 DNA is TGTGCCAGCAGTTTATTAGGGACAGGGGGAAATGAGCAGTTCTTC. It translates to CASSLLGTGGNEQFF.

V is TRBV7-9 and J is TRBJ2-3; 7 bases map to TRBD2. This CDR3 has 15 residues. Germline CDR1 and CDR2: SEHNR and FQNEAQ (reference sequence). Trimming took 5 bases from V and 2 from J; bases not matched to a gene: 7. In nucleotides, the CDR3 is TGTGCCAGCAGCCTGAGCGGGGCAACCACAGATACGCAGTATTTT. This encodes CASSLSGATTDTQYF.

V is TRBV14 and J is TRBJ2-7, with a tentative D call TRBD1 (6 bases). CDR1 and CDR2 (germline): SGHDN, FVKESK. The CDR3 extends over 15 amino acids. Trimming left V 4 bases short and J 0 bases short, with 13 bases between. The CDR3 nucleotides are TGTGCCAGCAGCCGCCGGGACACTCTCTCCTACGAGCAGTACTTC. Translated: CASSRRDTLSYEQYF.

This chain joins TRBV19 and TRBJ1-2; 7 nucleotides line up with TRBD1. The CDR3 spans 14 residues. V lost 6 bases to trimming and J lost 2 bases; unmatched junction nucleotides: 6. Germline V gives CDR1 LNHDA, CDR2 SQIVND (reference sequence). The CDR3 region is CASSTPQGNYGYTF. CDR3 bases: TGTGCCAGTAGCACGCCACAGGGGAACTATGGCTACACCTTC.

The V and J genes are TRBV7-9 and TRBJ2-5; 11 nucleotides agree with TRBD2. The CDR3 has 15 residues. Looked up from germline, CDR1 is SEHNR and CDR2 is FQNEAQ (reference sequence). The ends lost 1 base at V and 2 bases at J; junction bases unmatched: 0. As DNA, the CDR3 is TGTGCCAGCAGCTTAGGGACTAGCGGGCAAGAGACCCAGTACTTC. Translated, it gives CASSLGTSGQETQYF.

Points on this clone: A read error may account for a junction end that differs from germline. Within the sample, other DNA sequences also encode this same CDR3. This chain joins TRBV2 and TRBJ1-5, with 9 bases fitting TRBD1. Germline assignment: CDR1 SNHLY and CDR2 FYNNEI. This CDR3 spans 15 amino acids. DNA of the CDR3: TGTGCTAGCAGCGGACAGGGGTTGAGCAATCAGCCCCAGCATTTT. It is translated as CASSGQGLSNQPQHF.

This clone was detected a few times. The junction departs from the called germline gene at one end, perhaps through a read error. The V and J genes are TRBV12-3 or TRBV12-4 and TRBJ1-6; 8 bases are a match to TRBD1. The CDR3 is made up of 12 amino acids. The CDR3 region has the DNA TGTGCCAGCAGTGCTGGGGGGGACAGGTTCTACTTT. Its translation: CASSAGGDRFYF.

The V gene is TRBV7-2, the J gene TRBJ1-6, with TRBD1 identical over 9 bases. V lost 6 bases, J lost 8 bases, and 2 bases stayed unmatched. Per germline, CDR1 SGHTA and CDR2 FQGNSA. This CDR3 contains 13 residues. This chain's CDR3 is CASRWTGDSPLHF. The CDR3 DNA reads as TGTGCCAGCAGATGGACAGGGGATTCACCCCTCCACTTT.

V gene TRBV27 combines with J gene TRBJ2-7; 7 positions match TRBD1. Germline CDR1 reads MNHEY; CDR2 reads SMNVEV (reference sequence). The CDR3 has 14 residues. The V segment lost 9 bases and the J segment 2 bases; nucleotides outside the gene matches: 10. The CDR3 here is CASSKQGSTYEQYF. In nucleotides, the CDR3 is TGTGCCAGTAGTAAACAGGGGTCGACCTACGAGCAGTACTTC.

This clone was recorded a few times. The chain combines TRBV30 with TRBJ2-2; the D gene is possibly TRBD2 (6 bases). The CDR3 sequence is 15 residues long. Germline V gives CDR1 GTSNPN, CDR2 SVGIG (reference sequence). Trimming left V 0 bases short and J 1 base short, with 9 bases between. CDR3 sequence: CAWSVGGGNTGELFF. CDR3 nucleotides: TGTGCCTGGAGTGTGGGGGGAGGGAACACCGGGGAGCTGTTTTTT.

The V gene is TRBV4-3, the J gene TRBJ2-2; 14 nucleotides match TRBD2. The V and J ends lost 4 bases and 1 base, in that order; junction bases with no gene match: 5. Germline loops: CDR1 LGHNA, CDR2 YSLEER. The CDR3 runs to 18 residues. Here the CDR3 reads CASSLRLAGGQNTGELFF. The CDR3 nucleotides are TGCGCCAGCAGCCTCCGACTAGCGGGAGGGCAGAACACCGGGGAGCTGTTTTTT.

The rearrangement links TRBV3-1 (or the pseudogene TRBV3-2) to TRBJ2-1; 9 bases agree with TRBD2. The CDR3 is 15 residues long. J was trimmed by 3 bases and V by 5 bases; bases with no gene match: 5. Germline CDR1 and CDR2: LGHDT and YNNKEL (reference sequence). The DNA of the CDR3 is TGTGCCAGCAGCTTAGGGACTAGCAGCTACAATGAGCAGTTCTTC. Translation: CASSLGTSSYNEQFF.

This clone turned up a few times. The CDR3 nucleotides read TGTGCCACGGGGGCCCACGGGAATGAGCAGTTCTTC. Residues: CATGAHGNEQFF. The genes are TRBV24-1 and TRBJ2-1; D possibly corresponds to TRBD1 (6 bases). Trimming removed 10 bases from V and 7 bases from J, with 13 bases in between. In germline, CDR1 is KGHDR, CDR2 SFDVKD. The CDR3 is 12 residues long.

In its sample, this clone was seen once. The chain has TRBV10-3 and TRBJ2-7; D uncertain. Trimming cost V 0 bases and J 5 bases, with 2 bases left between them. The length of the CDR3 is 11 residues. Germline V gives CDR1 ENHRY, CDR2 SYGVKD. The CDR3, as DNA: TGTGCCATCAGTGAGTCCAACGAGCAGTACTTC. Translation: CAISESNEQYF.

The rearrangement links TRBV2 to TRBJ2-7, with 8 bases identical to TRBD2. J gave up 2 bases and V 7 bases, and 4 bases lay outside the gene matches. Germline loops: CDR1 SNHLY, CDR2 FYNNEI. This CDR3 is 13 amino acids long. In DNA, the CDR3 is TGTGCCAGCAAACTAGCGGACCCCTACGAGCAGTACTTC. The encoded protein is CASKLADPYEQYF.

This clone was picked up a small number of times. This chain connects TRBV11-3 to TRBJ2-4; 7 bases match TRBD1. The V gene end was trimmed by 5 bases and the J gene end by 5 bases; junction bases not matched to a gene: 21. This CDR3 comprises 19 residues. The germline gives CDR1 SGHNT, CDR2 YENEEA. CDR3 sequence (DNA): TGTGCCAGCAGCCGCTCCCTAGCCTACTACCAGGGGGTTGAAAACATTCAGTACTTC. It translates to CASSRSLAYYQGVENIQYF.

The rearrangement links TRBV29-1 to TRBJ2-7, with TRBD1 matching over 10 bases. V was clipped by 0 bases and J by 4 bases; unmatched bases: 9. Germline CDR1 and CDR2: SQVTM and ANQGSEA. The CDR3 runs to 16 residues. As DNA, the CDR3 is TGCAGCGTTGAAGATCGGCGGACAGGGGGTAATTACGAGCAGTACTTC. It encodes CSVEDRRTGGNYEQYF.

In this sample, this clone turned up many times. The V call is TRBV28, the J call TRBJ1-4; D might be TRBD1 (5 bases). V was shortened by 8 bases and J by 0 bases, with 13 bases between the two germline ends. CDR1 is MDHEN and CDR2 is SYDVKM in the germline V gene. The CDR3 is 15 amino acids. CDR3 in amino acids: CASRRGIATNEKLFF. The CDR3 DNA follows: TGTGCCAGCCGGCGGGGGATTGCAACTAATGAAAAACTGTTTTTT.

This chain joins TRBV5-5 and TRBJ1-3, with 7 bases matching TRBD1. V shed 2 bases and J 0 bases; nucleotides not matched to a gene: 8. The germline CDR1 and CDR2 sequences are SGHKS and YYEKEE (reference sequence). The CDR3 spans 17 residues. The CDR3 nucleotides read TGTGCCAGCAGCTTATGGGACAGTTTAAGCTCTGGAAACACCATATATTTT. This gives the protein CASSLWDSLSSGNTIYF.

The chain employs TRBV7-9 and TRBJ2-7, with TRBD2 matching over 7 bases. CDR3 length: 16 residues. Germline CDR1 SEHNR, CDR2 FQNEAQ (reference sequence). V lost 0 bases and J lost 1; bases outside the gene matches: 6. The chain's CDR3 is CASSLAQAGRSYEQYF. Here the CDR3 DNA reads TGTGCCAGCAGCTTAGCCCAAGCGGGAAGGTCCTACGAGCAGTACTTC.

This rearrangement joins TRBV6-5 to TRBJ2-7; a weak D match, TRBD1 (5 bases). Looked up from germline, CDR1 is MNHEY and CDR2 is SVGAGI. V lost 0 bases to trimming and J lost 5 bases, with 8 bases between them. The CDR3 contains 13 residues. The CDR3 here is CASSYSKGHEQYF. The CDR3 DNA reads as TGTGCCAGCAGTTACTCGAAGGGGCACGAGCAGTACTTC.

This clone showed up just once. V gene TRBV18 combines with J gene TRBJ2-1; D is uncertain. V dropped 2 bases and J dropped 2 bases, with 7 bases sitting between them. The CDR3 has 14 residues. CDR1 and CDR2 (germline): KGHSH, LQKENI. As DNA, the CDR3 is TGTGCCAGCTCACCAGGGCAGACCTACAATGAGCAGTTCTTC. Amino acid sequence: CASSPGQTYNEQFF. The variable domain in full, with the rest retrieved from reference TRBV18 and TRBJ2-1, is NAGVMQNPRHLVRRRGQEARLRCSPMKGHSHVYWYRQLPEEGLKFMVYLQKENIIDESGMPKERFSAEFPKEGPSILRIQQVVRGDSAAYFCASSPGQTYNEQFFGPGTRLTVL.

The chain joins TRBV2 to TRBJ2-5, with D perhaps TRBD2 (5 bases). V gave up 1 base and J gave up 4 bases, with 13 bases separating them. Germline CDR1 reads SNHLY; CDR2 reads FYNNEI. The CDR3 spans 15 residues. Written as DNA, the CDR3 is TGTGCCAGCAGTGAAGGCGGACTCAATGCAGAGACCCAGTACTTC. Encoded protein: CASSEGGLNAETQYF. The full variable domain, in which reference TRBV2 and TRBJ2-5 provide the parts outside the CDR3, is EPEVTQTPSHQVTQMGQEVILRCVPISNHLYFYWYRQILGQKVEFLVSFYNNEISEKSEIFDDQFSVERPDGSNFTLKIRSTKLEDSAMYFCASSEGGLNAETQYFGPGTRLLVL.

V usage is TRBV27 and J usage is TRBJ2-7; the D gene is possibly TRBD2 (7 bases). V was trimmed by 2 bases and J by 2 bases, leaving 19 bases between them. In germline, CDR1 is MNHEY, CDR2 SMNVEV (reference sequence). The CDR3 consists of 17 residues. DNA for the CDR3: TGTGCCAGCAGTTTAGGGCAGAGGGGGGGCCCCACCTACGAGCAGTACTTC. The encoded protein is CASSLGQRGGPTYEQYF.

The rearrangement joins TRBV9 to TRBJ2-3, with D tentatively TRBD1 (6 bases). This CDR3 has 14 residues. V was shortened by 4 bases and J by 1 base, with 10 bases between the two germline ends. Per the germline V gene, CDR1 is SGDLS and CDR2 is YYNGEE. In DNA, the CDR3 is TGTGCCAGCAGCTTACAGGGAGGCACAGATACGCAGTATTTT. Amino acid sequence: CASSLQGGTDTQYF.

In this sample, this clone turned up a few times. This sequence joins TRBV4-1 and TRBJ2-1; 9 bases fit TRBD1. The V segment lost 5 bases and the J segment 5 bases; nucleotides outside the gene matches: 16. The CDR3 runs to 18 residues. Germline-derived CDR1 and CDR2 are MGHRA and YSYEKL. The CDR3 DNA follows: TGCGCCAGCAGCTTTACCCCCCGTTCCGGGACAGGGAACAATGAGCAGTTCTTC. Translating it yields CASSFTPRSGTGNNEQFF.

The chain joins TRBV27 to TRBJ1-1; D is unclear. Germline CDR1 is MNHEY and CDR2 is SMNVEV (reference sequence). CDR3 size: 13 residues. Trimming took off 2 bases at V and 1 base at J, with 5 bases between the two ends. For the CDR3, the DNA is TGTGCCAGCAGTTTAGCAGGGAACACTGAAGCTTTCTTT. Translated: CASSLAGNTEAFF.

This clone was seen a few times. The chain couples TRBV7-9 to TRBJ2-7; a weak D match, TRBD1 (5 bases). V shed 0 bases and J shed 6 bases, with 12 bases lying between them. CDR1 is SEHNR and CDR2 is FQNEAQ in the germline V gene (reference sequence). CDR3 length: 14 residues. This CDR3 reads CASSLAQANIEQYF. The CDR3 DNA reads TGTGCCAGCAGCTTAGCACAGGCCAACATCGAGCAGTACTTC.

The V and J genes are TRBV11-2 and TRBJ1-1; D uncertain. Per the germline V gene, CDR1 is SGHAT and CDR2 is FQNNGV. Trimming shortened V by 6 bases and J by 1 base, and 12 bases separated the two germline ends. This CDR3 is 14 amino acids long. For the CDR3, the DNA is TGTGCCAGCAGGACACGGCGGGAGAACACTGAAGCTTTCTTT. It is translated as CASRTRRENTEAFF.

The genes are TRBV28 and TRBJ1-1; possible D gene TRBD1, 5 bases. V gave up 3 bases and J gave up 9 bases, with 14 bases separating them. CDR1 and CDR2 (germline): MDHEN, SYDVKM. There are 13 residues in the CDR3. Here the CDR3 reads CASSLTQGMKAFF. The CDR3, as DNA: TGTGCCAGCAGTTTGACCCAGGGAATGAAAGCTTTCTTT. The entire variable domain, with the rest obtained from reference TRBV28 and TRBJ1-1, is as follows: DVKVTQSSRYLVKRTGEKVFLECVQDMDHENMFWYRQDPGLGLRLIYFSYDVKMKEKGDIPEGYSVSREKKERFSLILESASTNQTSMYLCASSLTQGMKAFFGQGTRLTVV.

The V and J genes are TRBV28 and TRBJ1-1; D gene uncertain. This CDR3 comprises 16 residues. The V gene's germline CDR1 is MDHEN and CDR2 SYDVKM. V was trimmed by 0 bases and J by 6 bases, leaving 17 bases between them. CDR3 nucleotide sequence: TGTGCCAGCAGTTTATGGGCGGGGTCACGGAGGCCTGAAGCTTTCTTT. Amino acids: CASSLWAGSRRPEAFF.